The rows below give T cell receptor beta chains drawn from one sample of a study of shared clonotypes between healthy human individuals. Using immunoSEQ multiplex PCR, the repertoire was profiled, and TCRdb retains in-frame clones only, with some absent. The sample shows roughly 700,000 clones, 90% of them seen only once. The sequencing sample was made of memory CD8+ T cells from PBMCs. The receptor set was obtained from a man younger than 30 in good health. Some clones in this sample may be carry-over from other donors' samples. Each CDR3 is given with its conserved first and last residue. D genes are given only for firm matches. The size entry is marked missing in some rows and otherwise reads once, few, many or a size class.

TGCGCCAGCAGCTTTGCGGCTAGCGGGACAGGAGACAGGGACTTC,CASSFAASGTGDRDF,.,TRBJ2-7,.,TRBV5-1
TGTGCCAGCAGTTTTTTTGGGAATAATGAAAAACTGTTTTTT,CASSFFGNNEKLFF,.,TRBJ1-4,.,TRBV28
TGTGCCAGCAGCCCCACGGCGGGTTCTTACAATGAGCAGTTCTTC,CASSPTAGSYNEQFF,.,TRBJ2-1,.,TRBV28
TGTGCCAGCAGCACTCCCGATACGCAGTATTTT,CASSTPDTQYF,.,TRBJ2-3,.,TRBV6-5
TGTGCCAGTACCGACAGGGCGGCTGGCACAGATACGCAGTATTTT,CASTDRAAGTDTQYF,TRBD1,TRBJ2-3,.,TRBV11-2
TGTGCCAGCAGTTACTGGTCAGCAACCCAAGAGACCCAGTACTTC,CASSYWSATQETQYF,.,TRBJ2-5,.,TRBV6-6
TGTGCCAGCAGTTTTAGCGGGACTCGAGATACGCAGTATTTT,CASSFSGTRDTQYF,TRBD2,TRBJ2-3,.,TRBV6-5
TGTGCCTGGAGTCCCTTAGCGGGAGCCAATGAGCAGTTCTTC,CAWSPLAGANEQFF,TRBD2,TRBJ2-1,once,TRBV30
TGTGCCAGCAGCTTTCGGCAGGGCACCTACGAGCAGTACTTC,CASSFRQGTYEQYF,.,TRBJ2-7,.,TRBV5-5
TGTGCCAGCAGTGACTTACGGTGGCCGGACCAGCCCCAGCATTTT,CASSDLRWPDQPQHF,.,TRBJ1-5,.,TRBV6-1
TGTGCCAGCAGCCGCAACAGGGGGGACTACGAGCAGTACTTC,CASSRNRGDYEQYF,TRBD1,TRBJ2-7,many,TRBV5-4
TGTGCCAGCAGCGTCGGGCGCTATAGCACAGATACGCAGTATTTT,CASSVGRYSTDTQYF,.,TRBJ2-3,.,TRBV9
TGTGCCAGCAGCTCGCGACTAGCGGGGACGAACACCGGGGAGCTGTTTTTT,CASSSRLAGTNTGELFF,TRBD2,TRBJ2-2,.,TRBV7-9
TGTGCCAGCAGTTGGTCGGGAACTAGCACAGATACGCAGTATTTT,CASSWSGTSTDTQYF,.,TRBJ2-3,.,TRBV6-5
TGTGCCAGCGGAAAGACTAGCGGGAGGGCCGAGGAGCAGTTCTTC,CASGKTSGRAEEQFF,TRBD2,TRBJ2-1,.,TRBV7-3
TGTGCCAGCAGTTTGGGACAGGGGGAGGTAAAAAGAGGGAATCAGCCCCAGCATTTT,CASSLGQGEVKRGNQPQHF,TRBD1,TRBJ1-5,.,TRBV28
TGTGCCAGCAGCGCAGGGGCGGGAGAGCAGTACTTC,CASSAGAGEQYF,.,TRBJ2-7,.,TRBV7-9
TGTGCCAGCAGGAACACCGGGACAGGGAATAGCCAGCCCCAGCATTTT,CASRNTGTGNSQPQHF,TRBD1,TRBJ1-5,.,TRBV6-4
TGTGCCAGCAGCATAAGGACTAGCGGGAATTTCTACGAGCAGTACTTC,CASSIRTSGNFYEQYF,TRBD2,TRBJ2-7,once,TRBV13
TGTGCCAGCAGTTTATGGGGCAGCCGGGGTCGGCCCCAGCATTTT,CASSLWGSRGRPQHF,.,TRBJ1-5,.,TRBV28
TGTGCCAGTGATCCCGGGACTAGCGGATACAATGAGCAGTTCTTC,CASDPGTSGYNEQFF,TRBD2,TRBJ2-1,.,TRBV19
TGTGCCAGCAGCGTAGGTAACTCGGCCTACGAGCAGTACTTC,CASSVGNSAYEQYF,.,TRBJ2-7,.,TRBV9
TGCGCCAGCAGTGAGTCGGGGGGCTGGGGCTACACCTTC,CASSESGGWGYTF,.,TRBJ1-2,once,TRBV10-2
TGTGCCAGCAGTTACTCTCTGCAGGGGGCTATTGAGGGCTACACCTTC,CASSYSLQGAIEGYTF,TRBD1,TRBJ1-2,.,TRBV6-6
TGTGCCAGCAGGGCCCGGGACAGCTCACTAGACGAGCAGTACTTC,CASRARDSSLDEQYF,TRBD1,TRBJ2-7,.,TRBV6-1
TGTGCCAGCAGTTACCTAGGGGGGGTCCCACAAGAGACCCAGTACTTC,CASSYLGGVPQETQYF,.,TRBJ2-5,.,TRBV6-6
TGTGCCATCTTGACGGGGTTAAGAACCGGGGAGCTGTTTTTT,CAILTGLRTGELFF,.,TRBJ2-2,.,TRBV2
TGTGCCAGCAATGATGCGGGGGGTCCCTACGAGCAGTACTTC,CASNDAGGPYEQYF,TRBD2,TRBJ2-7,.,TRBV6-5
TGTGCCAGCAGTGACAGTCCCGGGACTAGCGGTTACAATGAGCAGTTCTTC,CASSDSPGTSGYNEQFF,TRBD2,TRBJ2-1,.,TRBV6-4
TGTGCCAGCAGCGTAGTAGGGGGCAGCAACCAAGAGACCCAGTACTTC,CASSVVGGSNQETQYF,TRBD1,TRBJ2-5,.,TRBV9
TGTGCCAGCAGCTTACAGGGACCTGGAAGGTCAGATACGCAGTATTTT,CASSLQGPGRSDTQYF,.,TRBJ2-3,.,TRBV7-2
TGTGCCAGCAGCTTAATACCGGAGGACACTGAAGCTTTCTTT,CASSLIPEDTEAFF,.,TRBJ1-1,.,TRBV7-8
TGTGCCAGCAGCGGAGACAGGGGGGAGACCCAGTACTTC,CASSGDRGETQYF,TRBD1,TRBJ2-5,.,TRBV7-8
TGTGCCAGCAGCTTGGGGCAGGGGGCGAATAGCAATCAGCCCCAGCATTTT,CASSLGQGANSNQPQHF,TRBD1,TRBJ1-5,few,TRBV7-9
TGTGCCAGCATTCCCGCGGGGTATCAGAATGGCTACACCTTC,CASIPAGYQNGYTF,.,TRBJ1-2,.,TRBV5-6
TGTGCCAGTAGTATCCAAACCGGGGAGCTGTTTTTT,CASSIQTGELFF,.,TRBJ2-2,.,TRBV19
TGCGCCAGCAGCCAAGGGGGTACCGGGGAGCTGTTTTTT,CASSQGGTGELFF,.,TRBJ2-2,.,TRBV4-3
TGTGCCAGCACACCAGGGTATTCCACAGATACGCAGTATTTT,CASTPGYSTDTQYF,.,TRBJ2-3,.,TRBV7-2
TGTGCCAGCAGAGCCGGGACAGGGGGCGCGGAGACCCAGTACTTC,CASRAGTGGAETQYF,TRBD1,TRBJ2-5,.,TRBV2
TGTGCCAGCAGTTATACAGGGGAAGCGGATACGCAGTATTTT,CASSYTGEADTQYF,TRBD1,TRBJ2-3,.,TRBV6-5
TGTGCCAGCGCCCCCCTGAGTCGCGTCCGTAATGAGCAGTTCTTC,CASAPLSRVRNEQFF,.,TRBJ2-1,once,TRBV7-9
TGTGCCAGCAGCTTATTCCTGACAGGTTTTAACTATGGCTACACCTTC,CASSLFLTGFNYGYTF,.,TRBJ1-2,once,TRBV9